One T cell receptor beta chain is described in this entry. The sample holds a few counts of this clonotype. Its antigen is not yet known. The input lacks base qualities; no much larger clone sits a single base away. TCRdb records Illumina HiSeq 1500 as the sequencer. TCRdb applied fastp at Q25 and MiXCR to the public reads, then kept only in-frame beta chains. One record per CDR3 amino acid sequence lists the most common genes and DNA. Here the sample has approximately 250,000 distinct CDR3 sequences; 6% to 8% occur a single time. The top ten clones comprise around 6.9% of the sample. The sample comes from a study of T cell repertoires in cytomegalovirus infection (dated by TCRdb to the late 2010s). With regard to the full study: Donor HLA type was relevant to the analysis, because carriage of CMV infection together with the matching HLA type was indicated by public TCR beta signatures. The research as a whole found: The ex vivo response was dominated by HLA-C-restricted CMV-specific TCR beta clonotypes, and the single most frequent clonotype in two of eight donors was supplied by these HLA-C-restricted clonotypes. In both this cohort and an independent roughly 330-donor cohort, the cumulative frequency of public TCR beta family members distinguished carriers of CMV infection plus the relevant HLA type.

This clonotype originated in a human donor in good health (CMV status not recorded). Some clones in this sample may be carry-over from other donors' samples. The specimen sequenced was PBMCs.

The nucleotides are TGCGCCAGCAGCCAAGATCGGTCAGAGGGAAGAGCGGTCTACACCTTC. Translation gives CASSQDRSEGRAVYTF. This sequence uses TRBV4-3 and TRBJ1-2, with the D segment identity uncertain. The CDR3 measures 16 amino acids from cysteine to phenylalanine. Solely the CDR3 DNA is kept, with 48 bases framed from the first base. The germline V gene specifies LGHNA as CDR1 and YSLEER as CDR2. Trimming removed 0 bases from V and 10 bases from J, leaving 21 bases between the germline ends.